The entry that follows covers one T cell receptor (beta chain) sequence. The data stem from a study of blood T cells in healthy people across ages. Then a second PCR, running about 7 to 11 cycles, was carried out with a sample-barcoded 5' primer and a J-beta primer mix. TCRdb itself ran the 5' RACE reads through MiXCR, one entry per CDR3 protein. Seen here are roughly 700,000 distinct CDR3 sequences, about half observed once, and the top ten hold roughly 30%. The CDR3 runs 13 residues. Germline V CDR1 and CDR2: SQVTM, ANQGSEA. Trimming stripped 7 bases from V and 2 bases from J, with 14 bases between.

This sequence was found in a woman between 55 and 75 years old in good health. The chain has TRBV29-1 and TRBJ1-1, with D perhaps matching TRBD1 (6 bases). Sequencing input: blood. The CDR3 nucleotides read TGCAGCGCTGCGACAGGATATAACACTGAAGCTTTCTTT. This translates into CSAATGYNTEAFF. The full variable domain, completed using reference TRBV29-1 and TRBJ1-1, is SAVISQKPSRDICQRGTSLTIQCQVDSQVTMMFWYRQQPGQSLTLIATANQGSEATYESGFVIDKFPISRPNLTFSTLTVSNMSPEDSSIYLCSAATGYNTEAFFGQGTRLTVV.